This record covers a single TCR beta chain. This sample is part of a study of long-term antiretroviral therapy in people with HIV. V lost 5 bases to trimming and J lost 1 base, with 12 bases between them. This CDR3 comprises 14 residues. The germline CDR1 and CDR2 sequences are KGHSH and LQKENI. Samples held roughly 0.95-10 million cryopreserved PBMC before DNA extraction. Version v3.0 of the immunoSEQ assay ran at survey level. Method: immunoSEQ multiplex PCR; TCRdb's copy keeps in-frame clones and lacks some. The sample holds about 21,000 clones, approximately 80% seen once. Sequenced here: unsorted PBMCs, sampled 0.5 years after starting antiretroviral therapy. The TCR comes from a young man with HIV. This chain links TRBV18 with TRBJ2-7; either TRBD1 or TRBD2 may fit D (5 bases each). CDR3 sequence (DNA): TGTGCCAGCTCATTACCGGGACCGTCCTACGAGCAGTACTTC. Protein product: CASSLPGPSYEQYF.